The 24 T cell receptor beta chains reported below all come from one sample, sequenced in a study of CXCR3-negative and CXCR3-positive naive CD8 T cells. The method, 5' RACE with UMI labels, was used to prepare the TRB cDNA libraries. Following a re-call of the 5' RACE reads, TCRdb has one entry per CDR3 protein and lacks DNA. The specimen's table records 46,000 or so distinct CDR3 sequences. The sequencing input was naive CXCR3- CD8+ T cells from blood. This sample's subset: CD45RO-CCR7+CD27+CD95- naive CD8+ T cells lacking CXCR3 (TNR3-). The receptors were sampled from a human donor in good health. Some clones in this sample may be carry-over from other donors' samples.

The gene calls are TRBV24-1 and TRBJ2-7. The CDR3 length is 13 residues. CDR1 KGHDR and CDR2 SFDVKD come from the germline V gene. The CDR3 loop reads CATSAGESYEQYF.

The V call is TRBV5-1, the J call TRBJ2-7; TCRdb lists TRBD1, though no DNA is available to test this call. The length of the CDR3 is 12 residues. The V gene's germline CDR1 is SGHRS and CDR2 YFSETQ. The CDR3 sequence is CASSFWDSQQYF.

The chain carries TRBV15 and TRBJ1-2; lacking DNA, the TRBD1 call made by TCRdb goes unchecked. Germline lookup yields CDR1 LNHNV and CDR2 YYDKDF (reference sequence). This CDR3 is 17 amino acids long. The chain's CDR3 is CATSRDLRQEGDYGYTF.

The V call is TRBV7-8, the J call TRBJ2-7; the TCRdb call, TRBD1, lacks DNA for checking. This CDR3 region has 14 residues. In germline, CDR1 is SGHVS, CDR2 FQNEAQ. The CDR3 sequence: CASSFGTVYYEQYF. Full variable domain (missing parts from reference TRBV7-8 and TRBJ2-7): GAGVSQSPRYKVAKRGQDVALRCDPISGHVSLFWYQQALGQGPEFLTYFQNEAQLDKSGLPSDRFFAERPEGSVSTLKIQRTQQEDSAVYLCASSFGTVYYEQYFGPGTRLTVT.

This chain links TRBV5-1 with TRBJ1-1; with no DNA, the TCRdb D assignment of TRBD1 cannot be verified. Looked up from germline, CDR1 is SGHRS and CDR2 is YFSETQ. The CDR3 extends over 14 amino acids. CDR3 residues: CASSRGTGDTEAFF.

This chain connects TRBV3-1 to TRBJ2-2; there is no DNA to check the TCRdb D call of TRBD1. CDR1 and CDR2 from the germline V gene are LGHDT and YNNKEL (reference sequence). This CDR3 region has 16 residues. The CDR3: CASSPSTGGIGGELFF.

The chain recombines TRBV14 with TRBJ2-1; the TRBD1 assignment by TCRdb is unverifiable without DNA. CDR3 length: 19 amino acids. The germline V gene encodes CDR1 SGHDN and CDR2 FVKESK. The CDR3 sequence is CASSQDQVTRTEAYNEQFF.

This chain connects TRBV7-2 to TRBJ2-1; TCRdb's assignment of TRBD2 cannot be checked, as there is no DNA. The CDR3 totals 15 residues. Germline CDR1 and CDR2: SGHTA and FQGNSA. This chain's CDR3 is CASSWAGTSGEEQFF.

V is TRBV9 and J is TRBJ2-1; the TRBD1 assignment by TCRdb is unverifiable without DNA. CDR3 length: 15 amino acids. CDR1 and CDR2 from the germline V gene are SGDLS and YYNGEE. The CDR3: CASSPPAGKRGEQFF.

The chain employs TRBV10-3 and TRBJ1-1; TCRdb reports TRBD1, a call that lacks DNA to check it against. CDR3 length equals 15 residues. Germline CDR1 and CDR2: ENHRY and SYGVKD. CDR3 sequence reads: CAISRDRGVDGEAFF.

The rearrangement joins TRBV18 to TRBJ2-2; there is no DNA to check the TCRdb D call of TRBD1. Germline CDR1 KGHSH, CDR2 LQKENI. The CDR3 spans 15 residues. CDR3: CASSPRRGETGELFF. Using reference TRBV18 and TRBJ2-2 for the parts outside the CDR3, the full variable domain is NAGVMQNPRHLVRRRGQEARLRCSPMKGHSHVYWYRQLPEEGLKFMVYLQKENIIDESGMPKERFSAEFPKEGPSILRIQQVVRGDSAAYFCASSPRRGETGELFFGEGSRLTVL.

V gene TRBV4-2 combines with J gene TRBJ2-1. This CDR3 spans 15 amino acids. Looked up from germline, CDR1 is LGHNA and CDR2 is YNFKEQ. CDR3 in amino acids: CASSQQTQPLNEQFF.

This rearrangement joins TRBV7-9 to TRBJ1-2; TCRdb indicates TRBD1, and absent DNA this call remains unverified. Germline V lookup: CDR1 SEHNR, CDR2 FQNEAQ (reference sequence). This CDR3 comprises 15 residues. The CDR3 spells CASSSLWDSQYGYTF.

The rearrangement links TRBV3-1 to TRBJ1-2; TCRdb gives TRBD1 as the D gene, but with no DNA this cannot be confirmed. The CDR3 has 16 amino acids. The germline V gene has CDR1 LGHDT and CDR2 YNNKEL (reference sequence). The CDR3 region is CASSQDPDFQGHGYTF.

The J gene is TRBJ1-6, the V gene TRBV9; TCRdb's D gene call, TRBD1, goes unchecked for lack of DNA. Germline loops: CDR1 SGDLS, CDR2 YYNGEE. CDR3 length: 16 amino acids. CDR3 region: CASSAAGYKENSPLHF.

The chain uses TRBV28 and TRBJ2-7; TCRdb's D call of TRBD2 is untestable without DNA. This CDR3 region has 18 residues. Germline-derived CDR1 and CDR2 are MDHEN and SYDVKM. CDR3 in amino acids: CASSFGGHGGDGAYEQYF.

The rearrangement joins TRBV7-8 to TRBJ2-7; TCRdb reports TRBD1, a call that lacks DNA to check it against. The length of the CDR3 is 15 residues. The germline gives CDR1 SGHVS, CDR2 FQNEAQ. Here the CDR3 reads CASRQGTGVSYEQYF.

This chain's CDR3 is CASSRDRGEQYF. V gene TRBV28 combines with J gene TRBJ2-7; the D call from TCRdb, TRBD1, cannot be confirmed without DNA. Germline CDR1 reads MDHEN; CDR2 reads SYDVKM. The CDR3 totals 12 residues.

V and J are TRBV20-1 and TRBJ2-7; TCRdb lists TRBD1, though no DNA is available to test this call. The CDR3 sequence is 13 residues long. Germline lookup yields CDR1 DFQATT and CDR2 SNEGSKA (reference sequence). Here the CDR3 reads CSVRVASSYEQYF.

J is TRBJ2-7 and V is TRBV12-3 or TRBV12-4. The CDR3 totals 12 residues. The CDR3 here is CASSPSGYEQYF.

V is TRBV15 and J is TRBJ2-7. Looked up from germline, CDR1 is LNHNV and CDR2 is YYDKDF (reference sequence). This CDR3 is built from 14 residues. The CDR3 region is CATSRDRTKYEQYF.

V is TRBV10-3 and J is TRBJ2-7; there is no DNA to check the TCRdb D call of TRBD2. CDR1 ENHRY and CDR2 SYGVKD come from the germline V gene. The CDR3 runs to 18 residues. CDR3 protein: CAISGSPGLAGVTYEQYF.

This chain connects TRBV29-1 to TRBJ1-2; no DNA is available, so the TRBD1 call from TCRdb remains unchecked. The CDR3 consists of 12 residues. Germline-derived CDR1 and CDR2 are SQVTM and ANQGSEA. The CDR3 region is CSVPGQGGGYTF.

The chain couples TRBV5-1 to TRBJ2-5; TCRdb's assignment of TRBD1 cannot be checked, as there is no DNA. This CDR3 has 16 residues. CDR1 is SGHRS, CDR2 YFSETQ, per germline. This chain's CDR3 is CASSLLGGRGEETQYF.